A selection of T cell receptor beta chains follows, all from one sample in a study of CD8+CD57+ T cells in acquired aplastic anemia. TCRdb recomputed calls from the reads with MiXCR, one row per CDR3 protein. The sample consists of about 200,000 distinct CDR3 sequences, roughly two thirds of them appearing once. The sample taken for sequencing was sorted CD4+, CD8+, or CD8+CD57+ T cells (not recorded which) from PBMCs. The source is a human donor with aplastic anemia. The CDR3 runs from the conserved cysteine through the conserved F or W. D genes are given only for firm matches. Not every row has a clone size; where given, it reads once, few, many or a size class.

abundance	d_gene	v_gene	j_gene	CDR3aa	CDR3nt
NA	NA	TRBV9	TRBJ1-6	CASSVSGEPNSPLHF	TGTGCCAGCAGCGTATCTGGGGAACCTAATTCACCCCTCCACTTT
few	NA	TRBV20-1	TRBJ1-6	CSVRTPDSPLHF	TGCAGTGTTAGGACACCGGATTCACCCCTCCACTTT
NA	TRBD1	TRBV2	TRBJ1-1	CASSDRTGEVTEAFF	TGTGCCAGCAGTGACAGGACAGGGGAAGTCACTGAAGCTTTCTTT
NA	NA	TRBV9	TRBJ1-6	CASSVGEYRTYNSPLHF	TGTGCCAGCAGCGTGGGGGAATACCGCACCTATAATTCACCCCTCCACTTT
NA	NA	TRBV20-1	TRBJ1-1	CSAPHQEEAFF	TGCAGTGCTCCTCACCAAGAGGAAGCTTTCTTT
NA	NA	TRBV19	TRBJ2-7	CASSIAATEYEQYF	TGTGCCAGTAGTATAGCAGCGACGGAGTACGAGCAGTACTTC
many	NA	TRBV12-3/TRBV12-4	TRBJ2-1	CASSRGGIDEQFF	TGTGCCAGCAGTAGGGGGGGGATTGATGAGCAGTTCTTC
NA	TRBD2	TRBV5-4	TRBJ2-7	CASRETSAAYEQYF	TGTGCCAGCAGGGAAACTAGCGCGGCCTACGAGCAGTACTTC
NA	NA	TRBV7-2	TRBJ1-5	CATQELTSMGQPQHF	TGTGCCACCCAAGAGCTCACCTCCATGGGTCAGCCCCAGCATTTT
few	NA	TRBV20-1	TRBJ2-6	CSARKRSGANVLTF	TGCAGTGCCAGAAAGAGATCTGGGGCCAACGTCCTGACTTTC
NA	NA	TRBV20-1	TRBJ2-1	CSASVSEDEQFF	TGCAGTGCTAGCGTCTCTGAAGATGAGCAGTTCTTC
NA	TRBD1	TRBV10-3	TRBJ2-2	CAFRPWDRGETGELFF	TGTGCCTTCAGACCCTGGGACAGGGGGGAAACCGGGGAGCTGTTTTTT
NA	NA	TRBV2	TRBJ1-3	CASSEGDLSGNTIYF	TGTGCCAGCAGTGAAGGGGACCTCTCTGGAAACACCATATATTTT
NA	NA	TRBV10-3	TRBJ2-5	CAISEDNEETQYF	TGTGCCATCAGTGAGGACAACGAAGAGACCCAGTACTTC
few	NA	TRBV5-1	TRBJ2-3	CATAPGNTDTQYF	TGCGCCACCGCCCCGGGGAACACAGATACGCAGTATTTT
once	NA	TRBV19	TRBJ2-1	CASSMAGQRYNEQFF	TGTGCCAGTAGTATGGCTGGACAGAGGTACAATGAGCAGTTCTTC
many	NA	TRBV5-8	TRBJ1-1	CASSLTGTGITEAFF	TGTGCCAGCAGCTTAACCGGGACGGGGATAACTGAAGCTTTCTTT
few	NA	TRBV20-1	TRBJ2-2	CSAVRRGARTGELFF	TGCAGTGCCGTTAGACGGGGGGCGAGGACCGGGGAGCTGTTTTTT
few	TRBD1	TRBV10-3	TRBJ2-7	CAITGQGSYEQYF	TGTGCCATCACAGGACAGGGCTCCTACGAGCAGTACTTC
NA	TRBD1	TRBV5-1	TRBJ1-2	CASSLGGQVDGYTF	TGCGCCAGCAGCTTGGGGGGACAGGTCGATGGCTACACCTTC
few	NA	TRBV2	TRBJ2-3	CASSALSTGTDTQYF	TGTGCCAGCAGCGCGCTGAGCACGGGCACAGATACGCAGTATTTT
NA	TRBD2	TRBV10-2	TRBJ2-2	CASQTSGGAATGELFF	TGCGCCAGCCAGACTAGCGGGGGGGCGGCCACCGGGGAGCTGTTTTTT